The 9 T cell receptor beta chains presented below share a single source sample, sequenced in a study of cytomegalovirus exposure and HLA in healthy donors. The method was immunoSEQ multiplex PCR; TCRdb's version includes in-frame clones alone and lacks a portion of them. The table shows 150,000 to 200,000 clones, with 86% occurring only once. Sequencing was performed on PBMCs. Source of these receptors: a man under 40 in good health and CMV-seropositive.

This sequence joins TRBV5-1 and TRBJ1-1, with D perhaps matching TRBD1 (5 bases). Trimming removed 1 base at V and 4 bases at J, with 17 bases between. This CDR3 comprises 16 residues. Germline V gene data show CDR1 as SGHRS and CDR2 as YFSETQ. The CDR3 DNA reads as TGCGCCAGCAGCTTGACCGTCCTGGGGGGTAGCACTGAAGCTTTCTTT. Its protein product is CASSLTVLGGSTEAFF.

V gene TRBV7-2 combines with J gene TRBJ2-6, with 11 bases fitting TRBD1. With 6 bases clipped from V and 3 bases from J, the junction kept 13 bases outside the gene matches. This CDR3 has 19 amino acids. Looked up from germline, CDR1 is SGHTA and CDR2 is FQGNSA. In nucleotides, the CDR3 is TGTGCCAGCAGTTATACCCCGGGACAGGGGGTAGGTGGGGCCAACGTCCTGACTTTC. Its translation is CASSYTPGQGVGGANVLTF.

This chain links TRBV30 with TRBJ2-1; 12 bases line up with TRBD2. This CDR3 region has 14 residues. Losses at the gene ends were 1 base for V and 10 bases for J; bases not matched to a gene: 5. Germline V gene sequence: CDR1 GTSNPN, CDR2 SVGIG (reference sequence). The CDR3 region is CAWSASGGAEEQFF. As DNA, the CDR3 is TGTGCCTGGAGTGCTAGCGGGGGGGCCGAGGAGCAGTTCTTC. The full variable domain, its missing parts supplied by reference TRBV30 and TRBJ2-1, is SQTIHQWPATLVQPVGSPLSLECTVEGTSNPNLYWYRQAAGRGLQLLFYSVGIGQISSEVPQNLSASRPQDRQFILSSKKLLLSDSGFYLCAWSASGGAEEQFFGPGTRLTVL.

The V gene is TRBV12-5, the J gene TRBJ2-7; D is possibly TRBD1 or TRBD2 (6 bases each). CDR3 size: 17 residues. The V and J ends lost 3 bases and 0 bases respectively, with 18 bases between them. Germline V gives CDR1 LGHNT, CDR2 FRNRAP. For the CDR3, the DNA is TGTGCTAGTGGTTTTTCGGGGGCAGGGCGGAGCTCCTACGAGCAGTACTTC. It encodes CASGFSGAGRSSYEQYF.

This clone was observed a single time. The rearrangement links TRBV19 to TRBJ2-2; a possible D gene is TRBD1 (6 bases). Between the trimmed V and J ends, which lost 4 bases and 4 bases, there was a span of 22 bases. Germline CDR1 is LNHDA and CDR2 is SQIVND (reference sequence). The CDR3 length is 18 residues. The DNA for the CDR3 is TGTGCCAGTAGTAGGGGGCAGCTACCGGGGTCGGGCACCGGGGAGCTGTTTTTT. This gives the protein CASSRGQLPGSGTGELFF. Together with reference TRBV19 and TRBJ2-2, the CDR3 gives the full variable domain: DGGITQSPKYLFRKEGQNVTLSCEQNLNHDAMYWYRQDPGQGLRLIYYSQIVNDFQKGDIAEGYSVSREKKESFPLTVTSAQKNPTAFYLCASSRGQLPGSGTGELFFGEGSRLTVL.

This clone has a single count. The rearrangement joins TRBV6-5 to TRBJ2-2; D remains ambiguous. The germline V and J ends were trimmed by 2 bases and 6 bases, with 7 bases remaining between them. CDR1 and CDR2 (germline): MNHEY, SVGAGI. The CDR3 is 13 residues long. The CDR3 bases are TGTGCCAGCAGTTACGGGGTCGCCGGGGAGCTGTTTTTT. Translation: CASSYGVAGELFF.

CDR3 in amino acids: CAWSLAGGFRATNEKLFF. CDR3 DNA sequence: TGTGCCTGGAGTCTTGCGGGTGGGTTTAGGGCAACTAATGAAAAACTGTTTTTT. The chain recombines TRBV30 with TRBJ1-4; D call uncertain. The CDR3 is made up of 18 amino acids. Germline V lookup: CDR1 GTSNPN, CDR2 SVGIG (reference sequence). V shed 2 bases and J shed 0 bases, with 19 bases lying between them.

The chain recombines TRBV11-2 with TRBJ2-7, with unresolved D. The germline CDR1 and CDR2 sequences are SGHAT and FQNNGV. This CDR3 contains 13 residues. V was shortened by 0 bases and J by 3 bases, with 6 bases between the two germline ends. In DNA form, the CDR3 reads TGTGCCAGCAGCTTAGATGATTTCTACGAGCAGTACTTC. It is translated as CASSLDDFYEQYF.

This sequence joins TRBV11-2 and TRBJ1-1; 8 nucleotides agree with TRBD1. Trimming cost V 5 bases and J 0 bases; bases outside gene matches: 8. This CDR3 contains 16 residues. CDR1 and CDR2 from the germline V gene are SGHAT and FQNNGV. The CDR3 DNA sequence: TGTGCCAGCAGCGCCAGTGACAGGGGTGTGAACACTGAAGCTTTCTTT. Translated: CASSASDRGVNTEAFF.